The sample holds one count of the clone carrying this TCR beta chain. This specimen belongs to a study of blood T cell repertoires in COVID-19. The CDR3 is made up of 14 amino acids. Germline V lookup: CDR1 GTSNPN, CDR2 SVGIG (reference sequence). J was trimmed by 4 bases and V by 2 bases; bases with no gene match: 4. TCRdb keeps only in-frame clones here, not all; method: immunoSEQ multiplex PCR. The sample records around 170,000 clones, about four fifths being singletons. V and J are TRBV30 and TRBJ1-2; 10 positions agree with TRBD1. The TCR was taken from a woman older than 75 with acute or convalescent COVID-19. What was sequenced was peripheral blood. Here the CDR3 DNA reads TGTGCCTGGAGTCGACAGGGGGCCGTCTATGGCTACACCTTC. Its translation: CAWSRQGAVYGYTF.